The 10 T cell receptor beta chains presented below share a single source sample, sequenced in a study of CD8+CD57+ T cells in acquired aplastic anemia. Genomic DNA served as template for TCR beta VDJ and CDR3 profiling. TCRdb reprocessed the reads via MiXCR and lists one record per CDR3 protein. Found here are around 64,000 distinct CDR3 sequences, around 50% of them singletons; the top ten hold 2% to 2.5%. Sequenced: sorted CD4+, CD8+, or CD8+CD57+ T cells (not recorded which) from PBMCs. Receptors originate from a human donor in good health, serving as a control.

This clonotype appeared many times. The chain joins TRBV20-1 to TRBJ2-7, with 10 bases that match TRBD1. The CDR3 consists of 13 residues. Trimming took 6 bases from V and 7 from J; bases not matched to a gene: 9. CDR1 and CDR2 (germline): DFQATT, SNEGSKA (reference sequence). DNA of the CDR3: TGCAGTGCCTCCGACGACAGGGGGCAAGAGCAGTACTTC. It specifies CSASDDRGQEQYF.

This clonotype was observed many times. This sequence joins TRBV18 and TRBJ2-7; no clear D. Trimming shortened V by 3 bases and J by 4 bases, and 10 bases separated the two germline ends. Germline assignment: CDR1 KGHSH and CDR2 LQKENI. CDR3 length: 13 amino acids. CDR3 region: CASSPAYMYEQYF. In nucleotides, the CDR3 is TGTGCCAGCTCACCGGCTTATATGTACGAGCAGTACTTC. Drawing the rest from reference TRBV18 and TRBJ2-7, the complete variable domain is NAGVMQNPRHLVRRRGQEARLRCSPMKGHSHVYWYRQLPEEGLKFMVYLQKENIIDESGMPKERFSAEFPKEGPSILRIQQVVRGDSAAYFCASSPAYMYEQYFGPGTRLTVT.

V is TRBV10-3 and J is TRBJ1-2; D call uncertain. Germline-derived CDR1 and CDR2 are ENHRY and SYGVKD. Trimming pared 7 bases from V and 3 bases from J, leaving 12 bases between. The CDR3 contains 13 residues. In DNA form, the CDR3 reads TGTGCCATCACTTGGCAGGAAGACTATGGCTACACCTTC. This translates into CAITWQEDYGYTF.

The chain is built from TRBV20-1 and TRBJ2-3; 7 bases are shared with TRBD2. The CDR3 contains 14 residues. Germline loops: CDR1 DFQATT, CDR2 SNEGSKA (reference sequence). The ends lost 4 bases at V and 4 bases at J; junction bases unmatched: 8. The CDR3 coding sequence is TGCAGTGCTACGGAGGCTAGCGGACCAGATACGCAGTATTTT. It is translated as CSATEASGPDTQYF.

This clonotype was counted many times. The chain links TRBV11-2 to TRBJ1-3; D is possibly TRBD1 (5 bases). The V end lost 5 bases, the J end lost 1 base, and 12 bases lay between the germline ends. The CDR3 extends over 15 amino acids. In germline, CDR1 is SGHAT, CDR2 FQNNGV. CDR3 residues: CASSRGGRSGNTIYF. The CDR3 nucleotides read TGTGCCAGCAGCCGGGGGGGGAGGTCTGGAAACACCATATATTTT.

Only a few counts were recorded for this clonotype. V usage is TRBV10-3 and J usage is TRBJ1-1, with D possibly TRBD1 on 6 matching bases. Germline-derived CDR1 and CDR2 are ENHRY and SYGVKD. CDR3 size: 15 residues. Trimming removed 0 bases from V and 4 bases from J, with 12 bases in between. The CDR3 here is CAISESTGRTTEAFF. The CDR3 DNA reads TGTGCCATCAGTGAGTCGACAGGTCGTACCACTGAAGCTTTCTTT.

The rearrangement uses TRBV14 and TRBJ2-7, with a weak D call TRBD1 (5 bases). Germline V gene data show CDR1 as SGHDN and CDR2 as FVKESK. The V and J ends lost 10 bases and 3 bases respectively, with 22 bases between them. There are 15 residues in the CDR3. The CDR3 sequence is CATGIEDRPIYEQYF. For the CDR3, the DNA is TGTGCCACAGGGATTGAGGACCGGCCGATCTACGAGCAGTACTTC.

This clonotype came up a few times. This rearrangement joins TRBV20-1 to TRBJ2-3, with 9 bases lining up with TRBD2. Losses at the gene ends were 3 bases for V and 5 bases for J; bases not matched to a gene: 15. CDR3 length: 17 residues. CDR1 and CDR2 (germline): DFQATT, SNEGSKA (reference sequence). The CDR3 DNA sequence: TGCAGTGCTAGGGACCCTCTCGGCGGGAGGGTCGTAGATACGCAGTATTTT. Translating it yields CSARDPLGGRVVDTQYF.

V is TRBV2 and J is TRBJ1-1, with D unresolved. This CDR3 has 14 amino acids. Germline V gene sequence: CDR1 SNHLY, CDR2 FYNNEI. Trimming shortened V by 6 bases and J by 1 base, and 12 bases separated the two germline ends. The CDR3 sequence is CASSYTWENTEAFF. DNA for the CDR3: TGTGCCAGCAGCTACACGTGGGAGAACACTGAAGCTTTCTTT.

This clonotype was detected only a few times. This sequence joins TRBV15 and TRBJ2-7; the D is unclear. From germline, CDR1 is LNHNV and CDR2 YYDKDF (reference sequence). CDR3 length equals 14 residues. V was pared by 0 bases and J by 2 bases, with 8 bases between. CDR3: CATSRDKGPYEQYF. The CDR3 DNA follows: TGTGCCACCAGCAGAGACAAGGGTCCCTACGAGCAGTACTTC.